The rows below give T cell receptor beta chains drawn from one sample of a study of T cells in localized non-small cell lung cancer. Measured with immunoSEQ multiplex PCR; TCRdb has only the in-frame clones, and not every one. This sample has nearly 35,000 clones, with about nine tenths found just once. This specimen consisted of peripheral blood, obtained before any cancer treatment. All receptors derive from a woman aged 40-75 years with stage I lung adenocarcinoma. The CDR3 runs from the conserved cysteine through the conserved F or W. Each record gives: D gene, J gene, V gene, clone size, CDR3 protein, CDR3 DNA. A D gene is named only where the DNA matches it firmly. Only part of the rows carry a size: once, few, many, or a class if the clone is expanded.

>.|TRBJ2-7|TRBV18|.
CASSRGYEQYF
TGTGCCAGCTCACGGGGTTACGAGCAGTACTTC
>.|TRBJ2-3|TRBV19|medium-sized
CASSSRTSTQYF
TGTGCCAGTAGTTCCCGGACCAGTACGCAGTATTTT
>TRBD1|TRBJ2-7|TRBV11-2|.
CASSLDLGQGTARF
TGTGCCAGCAGCTTAGATCTGGGACAGGGGACCGCCCGGTTC
>.|TRBJ2-5|TRBV7-8|.
CASSLEVPGPGETQYF
TGTGCCAGCAGCTTAGAAGTCCCGGGGCCGGGGGAGACCCAGTACTTC
>TRBD2|TRBJ2-3|TRBV9|.
CASSVTGTSGYTDTQYF
TGTGCCAGCAGCGTCACCGGGACTAGCGGGTACACAGATACGCAGTATTTT
>.|TRBJ1-4|TRBV7-9|once
CASSFLGEIKLFF
TGTGCCAGCAGCTTCCTCGGTGAGATAAAACTGTTTTTT
>.|TRBJ1-5|TRBV27|.
CASSNLGSRSNQPQHF
TGTGCCAGCAGTAATCTCGGGTCCCGTAGCAATCAGCCCCAGCATTTT
>.|TRBJ1-5|TRBV4-3|.
CASSQDRGVGNQPQHF
TGCGCCAGCAGCCAAGATCGCGGGGTCGGCAATCAGCCCCAGCATTTT
>TRBD2|TRBJ2-3|TRBV11-2|few
CASSSLSGLAGGSTDTQYF
TGTGCCAGCAGCTCACTCTCGGGACTAGCGGGGGGAAGCACAGATACGCAGTATTTT
>.|TRBJ1-1|TRBV5-8|once
CASTSQGGNTEAFF
TGTGCCAGCACGTCGCAGGGCGGGAACACTGAAGCTTTCTTT
>.|TRBJ1-1|TRBV27|.
CASSLTGFRTEAFF
TGTGCCAGCAGTTTAACAGGATTTCGCACTGAAGCTTTCTTT
>.|TRBJ1-4|TRBV5-8|.
CASSSIGRGSNEKLFF
TGTGCCAGCAGCTCGATAGGGCGAGGTTCTAATGAAAAACTGTTTTTT
>.|TRBJ1-5|TRBV2|.
CASRPGTPGSSNQPQHF
TGTGCCAGCAGACCCGGGACCCCTGGGTCAAGCAATCAGCCCCAGCATTTT
>TRBD2|TRBJ2-3|TRBV11-3|.
CASSLWGLAPTDTQYF
TGTGCCAGCAGCTTATGGGGACTAGCCCCCACAGATACGCAGTATTTT
>TRBD2|TRBJ2-1|TRBV19|.
CASSIDAGGYNEQFF
TGTGCCAGTAGTATAGACGCGGGAGGGTACAATGAGCAGTTCTTC
>TRBD1|TRBJ1-2|TRBV11-1|.
CASSLRGGDGYTF
TGTGCCAGCAGCTTACGAGGGGGCGATGGCTACACCTTC
>.|TRBJ2-7|TRBV29-1|.
CSAPRRSYEQYF
TGCAGCGCCCCCCGGCGGTCCTACGAGCAGTACTTC
>.|TRBJ1-1|TRBV29-1|.
CSVVRQGNSEAFF
TGCAGCGTTGTTCGCCAGGGTAACTCTGAAGCTTTCTTT
>TRBD1|TRBJ1-1|TRBV19|.
CASRRTGVGTEAFF
TGTGCCAGTAGAAGGACAGGGGTGGGCACTGAAGCTTTCTTT
>.|TRBJ2-7|TRBV7-9|.
CASSSPSYEQYF
TGTGCCAGCAGCTCACCTTCCTACGAGCAGTACTTC
>.|TRBJ1-2|TRBV6-5|once
CASSYSWGYGYTF
TGTGCCAGCAGTTACTCATGGGGCTATGGCTACACCTTC
>.|TRBJ2-7|TRBV27|.
CASSLWTDAYEQYF
TGTGCCAGCAGTTTATGGACAGACGCCTACGAGCAGTACTTC
>TRBD1|TRBJ2-7|TRBV27|.
CASSIRDRGYEQYF
TGTGCCAGCAGTATCCGGGACAGGGGTTACGAGCAGTACTTC
>.|TRBJ2-5|TRBV6-1|once
CASSEQEGGPWETQYF
TGTGCCAGCAGTGAACAGGAGGGCGGGCCTTGGGAGACCCAGTACTTC
>.|TRBJ1-2|TRBV12-5|.
CASGLNGNYGYTF
TGTGCTAGTGGTTTGAACGGCAACTATGGCTACACCTTC